The T cell receptor (beta chain) described here comes from a study of shared clonotypes between healthy human individuals. There were only Caucasian adults among the donors, and all lived in Nashville, Tennessee. In replicate PCRs of unsorted PBMC, 250 to 300 ng DNA, roughly 31,000 T cell genomes, was used. The repertoire was sequenced with immunoSEQ multiplex PCR; TCRdb's copy has only in-frame clones and lacks some. The data hold 450,000 or so clones, with approximately 80% observed a single time. Per the germline V gene, CDR1 is DFQATT and CDR2 is SNEGSKA (reference sequence). This CDR3 region has 10 residues.

The V and J genes are TRBV20-1 and TRBJ2-3; possible D gene TRBD1, 5 bases. The origin of this receptor is a woman between 35 and 50 years old in good health. Some clones in this sample may be carry-over from other donors' samples. Sequenced material: PBMCs. The CDR3 is CSTGGDTQYF. The CDR3, as DNA: TGCAGCACAGGTGGAGATACGCAGTATTTT.